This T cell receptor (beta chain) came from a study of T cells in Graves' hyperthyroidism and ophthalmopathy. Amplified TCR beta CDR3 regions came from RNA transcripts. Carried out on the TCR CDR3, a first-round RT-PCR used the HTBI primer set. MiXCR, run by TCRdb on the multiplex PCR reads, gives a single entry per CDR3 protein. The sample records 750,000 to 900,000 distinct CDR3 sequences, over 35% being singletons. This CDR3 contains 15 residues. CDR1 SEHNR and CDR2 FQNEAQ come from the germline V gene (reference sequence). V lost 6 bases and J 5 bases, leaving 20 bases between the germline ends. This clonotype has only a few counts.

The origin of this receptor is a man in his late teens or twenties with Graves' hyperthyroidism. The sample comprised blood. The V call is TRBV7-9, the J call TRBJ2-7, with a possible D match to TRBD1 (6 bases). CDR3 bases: TGTGCCAGCAGACAAGTCCCAGGGGAGTCGGACGAGCAGTACTTC. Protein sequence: CASRQVPGESDEQYF.